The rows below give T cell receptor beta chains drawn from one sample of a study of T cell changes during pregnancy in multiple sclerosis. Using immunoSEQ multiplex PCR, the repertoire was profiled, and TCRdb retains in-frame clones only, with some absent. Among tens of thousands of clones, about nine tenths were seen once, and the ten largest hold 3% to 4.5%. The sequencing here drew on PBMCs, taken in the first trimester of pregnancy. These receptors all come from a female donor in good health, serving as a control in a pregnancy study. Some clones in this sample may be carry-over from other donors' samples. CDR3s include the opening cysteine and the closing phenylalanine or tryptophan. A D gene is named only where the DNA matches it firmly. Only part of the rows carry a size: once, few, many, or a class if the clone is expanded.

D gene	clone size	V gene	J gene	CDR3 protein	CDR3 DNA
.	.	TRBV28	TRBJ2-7	CASTSGVDEQYF	TGTGCCAGCACTTCAGGGGTCGACGAGCAGTACTTC
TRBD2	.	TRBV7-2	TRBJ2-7	CASSPRGLAGTYEQYF	TGTGCCAGCAGCCCCAGGGGACTAGCGGGGACCTACGAGCAGTACTTC
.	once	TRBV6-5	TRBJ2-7	CASSGQNTYEQYF	TGTGCCAGCAGCGGACAGAATACCTACGAGCAGTACTTC
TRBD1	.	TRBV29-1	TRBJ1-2	CSVERADRESGGYTF	TGCAGCGTTGAAAGGGCGGACAGGGAATCGGGGGGCTACACCTTC
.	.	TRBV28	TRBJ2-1	CASSVDPAPGNEQFF	TGTGCCAGCAGCGTCGATCCGGCCCCAGGCAATGAGCAGTTCTTC
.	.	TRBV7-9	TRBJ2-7	CASSSSKGLMRDEQYF	TGTGCCAGCAGCTCGTCTAAGGGACTGATGAGGGACGAGCAGTACTTC
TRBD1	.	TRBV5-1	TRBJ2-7	CASSLETGSYEQYF	TGCGCCAGCAGCTTAGAGACAGGGTCCTACGAGCAGTACTTC
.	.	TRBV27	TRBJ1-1	CASSLAGNTEAFF	TGTGCCAGCAGTTTAGCCGGGAACACTGAAGCTTTCTTT
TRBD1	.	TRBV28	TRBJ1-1	CASRLPLTGGAKAFF	TGTGCCAGCAGGCTACCTCTTACAGGGGGCGCGAAAGCTTTCTTT
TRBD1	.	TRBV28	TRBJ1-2	CASSSGQGAAYGYTF	TGTGCCAGCAGTTCCGGACAGGGGGCGGCCTATGGCTACACCTTC
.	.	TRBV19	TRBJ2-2	CASSIFPNTGELFF	TGTGCCAGTAGTATCTTCCCGAACACCGGGGAGCTGTTTTTT
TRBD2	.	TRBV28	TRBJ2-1	CASMVPSGGLEQFF	TGTGCCAGCATGGTTCCTAGCGGGGGGCTTGAGCAGTTCTTC
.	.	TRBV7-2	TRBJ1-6	CASRRQAVADTVNSPLHF	TGTGCCAGCAGACGACAGGCCGTGGCCGATACCGTGAATTCACCCCTCCACTTT
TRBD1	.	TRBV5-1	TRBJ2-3	CASSLGTGSVLATQYF	TGCGCCAGCAGCCTGGGGACAGGGTCTGTTCTCGCTACGCAGTATTTT
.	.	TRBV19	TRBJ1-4	CASSRQLNEKLFF	TGTGCCAGTAGTCGACAGCTTAATGAAAAACTGTTTTTT
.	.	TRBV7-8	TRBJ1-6	CASSGGYNSPLHF	TGTGCCAGCAGCGGCGGTTATAATTCACCCCTCCACTTT
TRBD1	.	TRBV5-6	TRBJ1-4	CASSFTGGRAEKLFF	TGTGCCAGCAGCTTTACAGGGGGAAGGGCTGAAAAACTGTTTTTT
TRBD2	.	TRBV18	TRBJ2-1	CASSPRGGNEQFF	TGTGCCAGCTCACCTCGGGGGGGCAATGAGCAGTTCTTC
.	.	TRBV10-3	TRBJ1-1	CAISESEQLMNTEAFF	TGTGCCATCAGTGAGTCAGAACAGCTTATGAACACTGAAGCTTTCTTT
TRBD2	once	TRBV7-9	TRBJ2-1	CASSLEGGSSYNEQFF	TGTGCCAGCAGCTTAGAAGGCGGGAGCTCCTACAATGAGCAGTTCTTC
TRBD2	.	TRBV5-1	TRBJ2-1	CASSRAGEFNEQFF	TGCGCCAGCAGCAGGGCGGGAGAGTTTAATGAGCAGTTCTTC
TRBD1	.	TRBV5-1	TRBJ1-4	CASSSQGVEGEKLFF	TGCGCCAGCAGCTCACAGGGGGTCGAAGGTGAAAAACTGTTTTTT
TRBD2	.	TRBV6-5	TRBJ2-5	CASSTGGRKETQYF	TGTGCCAGCTCAACGGGGGGACGAAAAGAGACCCAGTACTTC
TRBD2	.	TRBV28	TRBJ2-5	CASRRKLAGGLETQYF	TGTGCCAGCAGACGCAAACTAGCGGGAGGGCTTGAGACCCAGTACTTC
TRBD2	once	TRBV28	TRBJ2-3	CASSPSGRVTDTQYF	TGTGCCAGCAGCCCTAGCGGGAGGGTAACAGATACGCAGTATTTT
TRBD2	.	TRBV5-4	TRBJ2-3	CASSPPGSGGGTDTQYF	TGTGCCAGCAGCCCACCGGGCTCGGGAGGGGGCACAGATACGCAGTATTTT
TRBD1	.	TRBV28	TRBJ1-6	CASSPQGQGDSPLHF	TGTGCCAGCAGCCCTCAGGGACAGGGTGATTCACCCCTCCACTTT
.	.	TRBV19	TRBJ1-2	CASSPTGTPKTYGYTF	TGTGCCAGTAGCCCCACCGGGACACCCAAAACCTATGGCTACACCTTC
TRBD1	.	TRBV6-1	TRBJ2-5	CASSPGQVAETQYF	TGTGCCAGCAGCCCCGGACAGGTCGCGGAGACCCAGTACTTC
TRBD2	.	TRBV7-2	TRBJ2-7	CASSLGLAGLYEQYF	TGTGCCAGCAGCTTAGGACTAGCGGGCCTCTACGAGCAGTACTTC
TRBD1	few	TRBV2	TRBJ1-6	CASSLTGRDSPLHF	TGTGCCAGCAGTTTGACAGGGAGAGATTCACCCCTCCACTTT
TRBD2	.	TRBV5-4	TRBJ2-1	CASSLEWGSGSGQFF	TGTGCCAGCAGCTTGGAATGGGGGAGCGGGAGCGGCCAGTTCTTC
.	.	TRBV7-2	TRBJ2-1	CASSLVSGEQFF	TGTGCCAGCAGCTTAGTCTCCGGGGAGCAGTTCTTC
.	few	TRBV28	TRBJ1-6	CASRAAADSPLHF	TGTGCCAGCAGGGCAGCTGCGGATTCACCCCTCCACTTT
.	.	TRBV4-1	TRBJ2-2	CASSPDGGKNTGELFF	TGCGCCAGCAGCCCAGACGGGGGTAAGAACACCGGGGAGCTGTTTTTT
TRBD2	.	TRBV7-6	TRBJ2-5	CASSLASGGAGETQYF	TGTGCCAGCAGCTTAGCTAGCGGGGGGGCCGGGGAGACCCAGTACTTC
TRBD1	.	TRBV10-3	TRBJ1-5	CATRSGTGPHQPQHF	TGTGCCACTCGTTCCGGGACAGGACCACATCAGCCCCAGCATTTT
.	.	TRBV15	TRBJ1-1	CATSREVGRTEAFF	TGTGCCACCAGCAGAGAGGTGGGCCGCACTGAAGCTTTCTTT
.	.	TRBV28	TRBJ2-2	CASSRAGVETGELFF	TGTGCCAGCAGCAGGGCAGGGGTTGAAACCGGGGAGCTGTTTTTT
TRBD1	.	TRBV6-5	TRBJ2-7	CASSPSTGNGQYF	TGTGCCAGCAGCCCCTCGACAGGGAACGGGCAGTACTTC
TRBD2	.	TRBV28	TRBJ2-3	CASSTWTSGGTSTDTQYF	TGTGCCAGCAGTACCTGGACTAGCGGGGGGACTAGCACAGATACGCAGTATTTT
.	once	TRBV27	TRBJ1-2	CASSSGGANGYTF	TGTGCCAGCAGTTCCGGCGGGGCGAATGGCTACACCTTC
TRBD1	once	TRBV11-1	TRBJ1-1	CASSLKRRAGGTEAFF	TGTGCCAGCAGCTTAAAAAGAAGGGCAGGGGGGACTGAAGCTTTCTTT
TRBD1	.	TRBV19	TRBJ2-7	CASSMTGTGDLQYF	TGTGCCAGTAGTATGACCGGGACAGGGGACCTCCAATACTTC
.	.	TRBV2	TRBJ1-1	CASSYSSRAKMNTEAFF	TGTGCCAGCAGTTATAGTTCCAGGGCAAAAATGAACACTGAAGCTTTCTTT
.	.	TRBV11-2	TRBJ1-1	CASSSGTMGSEAFF	TGTGCCAGCAGCTCAGGGACAATGGGTTCGGAAGCTTTCTTT
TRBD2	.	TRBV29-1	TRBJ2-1	CSSSLAENNEQFF	TGCAGCTCTTCACTAGCGGAGAACAATGAGCAGTTCTTC
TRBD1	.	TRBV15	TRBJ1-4	CATSSSEGARNEKLFF	TGTGCCACCAGCAGCTCGGAGGGGGCGCGTAATGAAAAACTGTTTTTT
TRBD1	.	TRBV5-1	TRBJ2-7	CASSPGTGVDEQYF	TGCGCCAGCAGCCCCGGGACAGGGGTCGACGAGCAGTACTTC
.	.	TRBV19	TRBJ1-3	CASSIWGTGNTIYF	TGTGCCAGTAGTATATGGGGCACTGGAAACACCATATATTTT
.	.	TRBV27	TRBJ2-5	CASSLAVDQETQYF	TGTGCCAGCAGTTTGGCGGTTGACCAAGAGACCCAGTACTTC
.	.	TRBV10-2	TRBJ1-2	CASSEVENYGYTF	TGCGCCAGCAGTGAGGTAGAGAACTATGGCTACACCTTC
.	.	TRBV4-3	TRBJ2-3	CASSQSGDTQYF	TGCGCCAGCAGCCAATCGGGAGATACGCAGTATTTT
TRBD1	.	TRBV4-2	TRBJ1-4	CASSPMFPGTGDEKLFF	TGTGCCAGCAGCCCAATGTTCCCCGGGACAGGGGATGAAAAACTGTTTTTT
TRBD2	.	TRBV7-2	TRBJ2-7	CASKPYGAGGTYEQYF	TGTGCCAGCAAACCGTACGGGGCGGGAGGCACCTACGAGCAGTACTTC
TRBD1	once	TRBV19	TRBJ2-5	CASQKSNRGLGTQYF	TGTGCCAGCCAAAAATCAAACAGGGGGCTGGGGACCCAGTACTTC
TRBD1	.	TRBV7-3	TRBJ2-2	CATGGGPGELFF	TGTGCCACAGGGGGTGGGCCCGGGGAGCTGTTTTTT
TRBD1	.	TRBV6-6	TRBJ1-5	CASSRGQVSNQPQHF	TGTGCCAGCAGTCGGGGACAGGTGAGCAATCAGCCCCAGCATTTT
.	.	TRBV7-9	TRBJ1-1	CASSLGTAGTEAFF	TGTGCCAGCAGCTTAGGGACGGCGGGCACTGAAGCTTTCTTT